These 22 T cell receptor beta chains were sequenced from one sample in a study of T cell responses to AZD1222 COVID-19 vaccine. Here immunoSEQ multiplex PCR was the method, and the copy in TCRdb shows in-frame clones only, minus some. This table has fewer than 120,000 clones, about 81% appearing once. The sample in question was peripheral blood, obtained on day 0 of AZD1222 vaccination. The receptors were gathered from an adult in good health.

CDR3 amino acids: CASSQDSEDSNQPQHF. Written as DNA, the CDR3 is TGCGCCAGCAGCCAAGATTCGGAGGATAGCAATCAGCCCCAGCATTTT. The chain uses TRBV4-1 and TRBJ1-5, with unresolved D. Germline lookup yields CDR1 MGHRA and CDR2 YSYEKL. V dropped 0 bases and J dropped 0 bases, with 9 bases sitting between them. This CDR3 is built from 16 residues.

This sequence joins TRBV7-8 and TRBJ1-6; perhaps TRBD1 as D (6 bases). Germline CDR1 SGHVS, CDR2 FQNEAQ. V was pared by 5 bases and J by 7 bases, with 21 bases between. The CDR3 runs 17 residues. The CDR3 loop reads CASSRGTGAVLNSPLHF. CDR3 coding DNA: TGTGCCAGCAGCCGAGGGACGGGGGCCGTTCTGAATTCACCCCTCCACTTT.

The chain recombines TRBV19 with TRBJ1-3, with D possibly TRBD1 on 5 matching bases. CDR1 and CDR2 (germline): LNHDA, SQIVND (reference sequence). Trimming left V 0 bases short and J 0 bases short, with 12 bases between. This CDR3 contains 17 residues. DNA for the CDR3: TGTGCCAGTAGTATAGATCTTCAGGGTTACTCTGGAAACACCATATATTTT. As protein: CASSIDLQGYSGNTIYF.

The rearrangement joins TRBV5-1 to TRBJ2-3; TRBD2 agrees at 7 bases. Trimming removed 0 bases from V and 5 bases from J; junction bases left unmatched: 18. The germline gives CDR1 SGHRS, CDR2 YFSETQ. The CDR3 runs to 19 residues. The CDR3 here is CASSLAGMVPGGAGDTQYF. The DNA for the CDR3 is TGCGCCAGCAGCTTGGCCGGGATGGTGCCGGGAGGAGCGGGAGATACGCAGTATTTT.

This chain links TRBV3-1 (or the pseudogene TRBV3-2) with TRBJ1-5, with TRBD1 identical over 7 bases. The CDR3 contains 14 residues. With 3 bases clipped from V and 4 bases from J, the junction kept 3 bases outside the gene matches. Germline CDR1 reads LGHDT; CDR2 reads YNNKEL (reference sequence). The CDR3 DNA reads TGTGCCAGCAGCCACGGGACAGCTAATCAGCCCCAGCATTTT. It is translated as CASSHGTANQPQHF.

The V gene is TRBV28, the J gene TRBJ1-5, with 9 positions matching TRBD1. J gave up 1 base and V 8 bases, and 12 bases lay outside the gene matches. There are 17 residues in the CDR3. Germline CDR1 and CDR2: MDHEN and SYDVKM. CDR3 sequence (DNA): TGTGCCAGCGGGACAGGGTTAATATCGACGAGCAATCAGCCCCAGCATTTT. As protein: CASGTGLISTSNQPQHF. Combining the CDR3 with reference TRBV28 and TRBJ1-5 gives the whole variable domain DVKVTQSSRYLVKRTGEKVFLECVQDMDHENMFWYRQDPGLGLRLIYFSYDVKMKEKGDIPEGYSVSREKKERFSLILESASTNQTSMYLCASGTGLISTSNQPQHFGDGTRLSIL.

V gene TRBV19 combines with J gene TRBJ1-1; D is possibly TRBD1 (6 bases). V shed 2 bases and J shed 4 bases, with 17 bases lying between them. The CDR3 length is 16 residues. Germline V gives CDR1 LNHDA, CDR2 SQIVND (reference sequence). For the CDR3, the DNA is TGTGCCAGTAGTATATTACGCACGGGGGCGCGCACTGAAGCTTTCTTT. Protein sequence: CASSILRTGARTEAFF.

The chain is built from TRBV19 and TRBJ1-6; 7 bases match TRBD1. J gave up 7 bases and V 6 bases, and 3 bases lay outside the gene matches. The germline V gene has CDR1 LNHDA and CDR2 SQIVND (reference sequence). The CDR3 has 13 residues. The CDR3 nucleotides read TGTGCCAGTAGGGGACAGATGAATTCACCCCTCCACTTT. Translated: CASRGQMNSPLHF. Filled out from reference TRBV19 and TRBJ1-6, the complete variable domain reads DGGITQSPKYLFRKEGQNVTLSCEQNLNHDAMYWYRQDPGQGLRLIYYSQIVNDFQKGDIAEGYSVSREKKESFPLTVTSAQKNPTAFYLCASRGQMNSPLHFGNGTRLTVT.

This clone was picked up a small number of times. This CDR3 reads CASSALVGQGGNEQYF. The CDR3 DNA sequence: TGCGCCAGCAGCGCACTAGTGGGACAGGGCGGCAACGAGCAGTACTTC. The chain couples TRBV5-1 to TRBJ2-7; 9 nucleotides agree with TRBD1. Per the germline V gene, CDR1 is SGHRS and CDR2 is YFSETQ. This CDR3 has 16 amino acids. Trimming at V came to 4 bases and at J to 5 bases, leaving 13 bases not matched to a gene.

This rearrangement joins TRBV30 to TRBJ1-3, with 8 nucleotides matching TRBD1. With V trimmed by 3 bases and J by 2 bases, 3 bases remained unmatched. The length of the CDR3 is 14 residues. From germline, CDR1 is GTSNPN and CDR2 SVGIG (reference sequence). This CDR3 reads CAWRDRGTGNTIYF. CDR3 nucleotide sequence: TGTGCCTGGAGAGACAGGGGCACTGGAAACACCATATATTTT.

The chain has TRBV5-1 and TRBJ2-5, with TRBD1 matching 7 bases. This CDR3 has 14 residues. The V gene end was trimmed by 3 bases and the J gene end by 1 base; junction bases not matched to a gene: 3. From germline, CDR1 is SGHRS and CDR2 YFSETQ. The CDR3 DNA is TGCGCCAGCAGCTACAGGGGTAGCCAAGAGACCCAGTACTTC. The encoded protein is CASSYRGSQETQYF. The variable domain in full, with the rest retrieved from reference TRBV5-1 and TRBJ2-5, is KAGVTQTPRYLIKTRGQQVTLSCSPISGHRSVSWYQQTPGQGLQFLFEYFSETQRNKGNFPGRFSGRQFSNSRSEMNVSTLELGDSALYLCASSYRGSQETQYFGPGTRLLVL.

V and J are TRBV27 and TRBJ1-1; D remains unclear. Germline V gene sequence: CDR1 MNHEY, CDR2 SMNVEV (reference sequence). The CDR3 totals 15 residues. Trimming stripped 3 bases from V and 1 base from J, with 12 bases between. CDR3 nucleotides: TGTGCCAGCAGTTTTAGAGCGATTAGGAACACTGAAGCTTTCTTT. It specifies CASSFRAIRNTEAFF.

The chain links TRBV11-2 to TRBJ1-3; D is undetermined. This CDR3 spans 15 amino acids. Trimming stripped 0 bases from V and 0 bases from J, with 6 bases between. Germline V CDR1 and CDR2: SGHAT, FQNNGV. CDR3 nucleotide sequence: TGTGCCAGCAGCTTAGAACGGGGCTCTGGAAACACCATATATTTT. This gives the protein CASSLERGSGNTIYF.

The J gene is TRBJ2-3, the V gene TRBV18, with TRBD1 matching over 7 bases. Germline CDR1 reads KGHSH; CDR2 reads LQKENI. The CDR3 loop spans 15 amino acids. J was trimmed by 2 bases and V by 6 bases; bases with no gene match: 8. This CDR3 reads CASSLTGLYTDTQYF. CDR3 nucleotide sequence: TGTGCCAGCTCGCTGACAGGGTTATACACAGATACGCAGTATTTT.

The CDR3 loop reads CASSLSQGANTEAFF. In DNA, the CDR3 is TGTGCCAGCAGTTTATCTCAGGGGGCGAACACTGAAGCTTTCTTT. The rearrangement links TRBV27 to TRBJ1-1, with 8 bases aligning to TRBD1. Per germline, CDR1 MNHEY and CDR2 SMNVEV (reference sequence). The CDR3 sequence is 15 residues long. J gave up 1 base and V 0 bases, and 1 base lay outside the gene matches.

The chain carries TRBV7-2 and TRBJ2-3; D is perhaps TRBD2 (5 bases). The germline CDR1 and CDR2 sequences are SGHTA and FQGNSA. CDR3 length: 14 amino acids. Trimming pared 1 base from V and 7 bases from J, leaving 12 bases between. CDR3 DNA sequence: TGTGCCAGCAGCTTAGGGCTACGGACTTATACGCAGTATTTT. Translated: CASSLGLRTYTQYF.

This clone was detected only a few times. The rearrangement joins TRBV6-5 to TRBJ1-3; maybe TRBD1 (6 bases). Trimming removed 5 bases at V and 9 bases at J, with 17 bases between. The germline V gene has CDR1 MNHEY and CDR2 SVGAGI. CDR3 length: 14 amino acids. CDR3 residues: CASSQGIGLTTIYF. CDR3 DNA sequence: TGTGCCAGCAGTCAGGGGATCGGACTGACCACCATATATTTT.

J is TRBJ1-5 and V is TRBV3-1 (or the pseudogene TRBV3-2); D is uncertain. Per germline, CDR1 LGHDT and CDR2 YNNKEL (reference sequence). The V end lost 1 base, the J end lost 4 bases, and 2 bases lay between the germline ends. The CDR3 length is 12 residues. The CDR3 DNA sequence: TGTGCCAGCAGCCAAGCAAATCAGCCCCAGCATTTT. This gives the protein CASSQANQPQHF.

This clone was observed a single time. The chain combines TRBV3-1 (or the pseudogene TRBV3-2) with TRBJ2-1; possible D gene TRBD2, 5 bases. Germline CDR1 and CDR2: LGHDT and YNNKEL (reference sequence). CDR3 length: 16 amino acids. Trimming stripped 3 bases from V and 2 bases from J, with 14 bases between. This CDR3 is CASSQGRPPPYNEQFF. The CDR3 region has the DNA TGTGCCAGCAGCCAGGGGAGACCCCCCCCCTACAATGAGCAGTTCTTC.

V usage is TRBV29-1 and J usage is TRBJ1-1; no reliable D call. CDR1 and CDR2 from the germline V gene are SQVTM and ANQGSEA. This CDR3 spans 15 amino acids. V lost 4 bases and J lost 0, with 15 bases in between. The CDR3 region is CSVAGLVPMNTEAFF. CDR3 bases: TGCAGCGTTGCGGGCCTGGTTCCCATGAACACTGAAGCTTTCTTT.

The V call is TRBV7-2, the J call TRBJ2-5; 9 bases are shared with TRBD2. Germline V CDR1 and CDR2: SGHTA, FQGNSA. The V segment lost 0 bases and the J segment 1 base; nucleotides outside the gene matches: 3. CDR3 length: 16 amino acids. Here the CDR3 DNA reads TGTGCCAGCAGCTTAGCTAGCGGGGGACCCCAAGAGACCCAGTACTTC. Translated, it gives CASSLASGGPQETQYF.

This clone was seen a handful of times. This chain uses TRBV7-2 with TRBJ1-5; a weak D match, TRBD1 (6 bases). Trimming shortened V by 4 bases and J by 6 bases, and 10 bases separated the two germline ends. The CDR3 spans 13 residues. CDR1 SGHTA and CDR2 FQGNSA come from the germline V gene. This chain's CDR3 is CASSSGTSQPQHF. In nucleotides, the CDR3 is TGTGCCAGCAGCTCAGGGACAAGTCAGCCCCAGCATTTT.